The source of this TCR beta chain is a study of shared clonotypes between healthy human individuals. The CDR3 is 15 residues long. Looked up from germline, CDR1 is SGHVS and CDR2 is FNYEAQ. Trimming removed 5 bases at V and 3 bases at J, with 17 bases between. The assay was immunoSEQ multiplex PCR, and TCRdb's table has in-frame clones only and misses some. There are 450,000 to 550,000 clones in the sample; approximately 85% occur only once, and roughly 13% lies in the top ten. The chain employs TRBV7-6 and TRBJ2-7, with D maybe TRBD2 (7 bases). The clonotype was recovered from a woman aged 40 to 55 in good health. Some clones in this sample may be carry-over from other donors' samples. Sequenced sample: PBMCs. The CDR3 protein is CASSAGAGPRYEQYF. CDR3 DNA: TGTGCCAGCAGCGCGGGGGCGGGGCCCCGCTACGAGCAGTACTTC.